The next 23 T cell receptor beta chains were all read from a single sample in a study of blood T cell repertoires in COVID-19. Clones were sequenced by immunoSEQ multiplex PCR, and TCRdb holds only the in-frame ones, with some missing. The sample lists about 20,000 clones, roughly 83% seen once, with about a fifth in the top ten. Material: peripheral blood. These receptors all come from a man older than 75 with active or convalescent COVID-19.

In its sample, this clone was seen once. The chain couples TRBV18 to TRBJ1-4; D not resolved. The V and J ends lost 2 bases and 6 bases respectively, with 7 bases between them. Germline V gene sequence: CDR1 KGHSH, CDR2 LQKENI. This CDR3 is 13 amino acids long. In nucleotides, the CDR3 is TGTGCCAGCTCACCAGCGATCTATGAAAAACTGTTTTTT. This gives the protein CASSPAIYEKLFF.

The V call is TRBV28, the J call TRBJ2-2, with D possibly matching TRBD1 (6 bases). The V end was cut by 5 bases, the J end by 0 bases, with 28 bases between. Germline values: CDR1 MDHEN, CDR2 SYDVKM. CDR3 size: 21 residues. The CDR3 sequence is CASSPPSIRQDPQSNTGELFF. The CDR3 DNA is TGTGCCAGCAGTCCACCCTCCATTCGACAGGACCCACAATCGAACACCGGGGAGCTGTTTTTT.

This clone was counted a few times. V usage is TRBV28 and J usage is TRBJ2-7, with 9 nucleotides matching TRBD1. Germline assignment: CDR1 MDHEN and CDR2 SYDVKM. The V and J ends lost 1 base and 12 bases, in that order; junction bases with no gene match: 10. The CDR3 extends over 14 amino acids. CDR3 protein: CASSLLGQGPAPYF. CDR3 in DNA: TGTGCCAGCAGTTTATTGGGACAGGGACCAGCCCCGTACTTC.

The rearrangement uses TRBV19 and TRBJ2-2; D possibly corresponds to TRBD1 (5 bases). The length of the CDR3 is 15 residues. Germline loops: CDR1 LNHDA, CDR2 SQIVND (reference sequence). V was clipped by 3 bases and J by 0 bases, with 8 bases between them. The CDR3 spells CASSIAGSNTGELFF. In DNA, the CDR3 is TGTGCCAGTAGTATTGCAGGGTCGAACACCGGGGAGCTGTTTTTT. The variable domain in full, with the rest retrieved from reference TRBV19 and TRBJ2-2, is DGGITQSPKYLFRKEGQNVTLSCEQNLNHDAMYWYRQDPGQGLRLIYYSQIVNDFQKGDIAEGYSVSREKKESFPLTVTSAQKNPTAFYLCASSIAGSNTGELFFGEGSRLTVL.

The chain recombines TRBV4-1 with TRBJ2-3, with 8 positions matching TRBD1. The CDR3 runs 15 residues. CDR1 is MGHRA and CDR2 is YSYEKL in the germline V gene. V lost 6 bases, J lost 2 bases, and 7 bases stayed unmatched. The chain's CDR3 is CASRDRTGITDTQYF. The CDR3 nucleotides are TGCGCCAGCAGGGACCGGACAGGGATCACAGATACGCAGTATTTT.

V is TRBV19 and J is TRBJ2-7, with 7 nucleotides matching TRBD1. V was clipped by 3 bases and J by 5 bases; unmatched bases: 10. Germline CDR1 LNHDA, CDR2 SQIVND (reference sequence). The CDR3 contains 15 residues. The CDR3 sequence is CASSILAGGVDEQYF. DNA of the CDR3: TGTGCCAGTAGTATTTTGGCAGGGGGTGTCGACGAGCAGTACTTC.

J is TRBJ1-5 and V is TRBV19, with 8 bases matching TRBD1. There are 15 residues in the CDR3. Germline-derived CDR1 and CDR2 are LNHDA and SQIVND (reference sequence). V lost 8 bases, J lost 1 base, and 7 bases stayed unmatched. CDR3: CASRTGPGSNQPQHF. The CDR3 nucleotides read TGTGCCAGTCGGACAGGGCCGGGAAGCAATCAGCCCCAGCATTTT.

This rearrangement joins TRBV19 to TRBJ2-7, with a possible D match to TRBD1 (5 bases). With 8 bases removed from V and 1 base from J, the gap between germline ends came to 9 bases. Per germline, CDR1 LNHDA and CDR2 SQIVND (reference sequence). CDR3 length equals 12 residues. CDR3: CASGDSSYEQYF. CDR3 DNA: TGTGCCAGTGGTGACAGTTCCTACGAGCAGTACTTC.

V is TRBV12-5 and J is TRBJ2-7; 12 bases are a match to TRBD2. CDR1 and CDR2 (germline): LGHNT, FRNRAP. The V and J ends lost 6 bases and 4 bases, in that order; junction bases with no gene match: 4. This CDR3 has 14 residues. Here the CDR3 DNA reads TGTGCTAGTGGCTCGACTAGCGGGAGTTACGAGCAGTACTTC. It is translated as CASGSTSGSYEQYF. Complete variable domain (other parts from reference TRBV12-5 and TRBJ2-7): DARVTQTPRHKVTEMGQEVTMRCQPILGHNTVFWYRQTMMQGLELLAYFRNRAPLDDSGMPKDRFSAEMPDATLATLKIQPSEPRDSAVYFCASGSTSGSYEQYFGPGTRLTVT.

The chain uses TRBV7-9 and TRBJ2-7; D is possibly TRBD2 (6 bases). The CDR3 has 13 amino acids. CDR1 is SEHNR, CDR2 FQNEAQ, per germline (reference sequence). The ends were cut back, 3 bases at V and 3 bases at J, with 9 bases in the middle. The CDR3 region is CASSLWGDYEQYF. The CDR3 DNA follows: TGTGCCAGCAGCTTGTGGGGGGACTACGAGCAGTACTTC.

The CDR3 region is CASSLVGQGSYEQYF. In DNA form, the CDR3 reads TGTGCCAGCAGCTTAGTCGGCCAGGGGTCCTACGAGCAGTACTTC. The rearrangement joins TRBV7-2 to TRBJ2-7; perhaps TRBD1 as D (6 bases). There are 15 residues in the CDR3. Looked up from germline, CDR1 is SGHTA and CDR2 is FQGNSA. Trimming took off 1 base at V and 1 base at J, with 11 bases between the two ends.

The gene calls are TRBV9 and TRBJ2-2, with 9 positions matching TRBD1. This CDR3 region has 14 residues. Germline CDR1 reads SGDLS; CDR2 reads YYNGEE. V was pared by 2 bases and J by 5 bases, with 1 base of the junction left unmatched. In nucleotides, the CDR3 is TGTGCCAGCAGCGTGGACAGGGGAACCGGGGAGCTGTTTTTT. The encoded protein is CASSVDRGTGELFF.

Here the CDR3 reads CASRWTGSRETQYF. Written as DNA, the CDR3 is TGTGCCAGTCGTTGGACAGGGAGCCGGGAGACCCAGTACTTC. This chain uses TRBV28 with TRBJ2-5, with 8 bases aligning to TRBD1. V dropped 9 bases and J dropped 5; count of bases not matched to a gene: 11. The CDR3 has 14 residues. CDR1 is MDHEN and CDR2 is SYDVKM in the germline V gene.

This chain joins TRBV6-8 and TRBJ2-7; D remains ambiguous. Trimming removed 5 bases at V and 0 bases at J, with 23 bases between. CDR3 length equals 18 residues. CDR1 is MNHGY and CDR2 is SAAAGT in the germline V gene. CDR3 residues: CASSLSLVAGPPSYEQYF. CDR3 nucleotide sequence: TGTGCCAGCAGTCTTTCATTGGTCGCAGGTCCCCCCTCCTACGAGCAGTACTTC.

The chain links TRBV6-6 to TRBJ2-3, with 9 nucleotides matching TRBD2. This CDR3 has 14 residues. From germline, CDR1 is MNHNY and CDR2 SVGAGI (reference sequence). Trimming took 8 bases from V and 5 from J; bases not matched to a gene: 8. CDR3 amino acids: CASGIAGAEDTQYF. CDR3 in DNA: TGTGCCAGCGGGATAGCGGGAGCGGAAGATACGCAGTATTTT.

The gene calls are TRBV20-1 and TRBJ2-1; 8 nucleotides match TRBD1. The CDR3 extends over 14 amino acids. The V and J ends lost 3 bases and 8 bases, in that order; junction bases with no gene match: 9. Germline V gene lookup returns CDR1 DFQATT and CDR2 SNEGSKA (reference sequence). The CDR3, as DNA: TGCAGTGCTAGTGGGCAGGGGGCGGTGGATGAGCAGTTCTTC. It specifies CSASGQGAVDEQFF.

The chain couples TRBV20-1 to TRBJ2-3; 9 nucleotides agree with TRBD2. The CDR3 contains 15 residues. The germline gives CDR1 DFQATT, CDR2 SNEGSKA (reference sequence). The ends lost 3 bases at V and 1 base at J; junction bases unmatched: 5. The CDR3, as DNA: TGCAGTGCTAGTCCCCGGACTAGCGGCACAGATACGCAGTATTTT. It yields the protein CSASPRTSGTDTQYF.

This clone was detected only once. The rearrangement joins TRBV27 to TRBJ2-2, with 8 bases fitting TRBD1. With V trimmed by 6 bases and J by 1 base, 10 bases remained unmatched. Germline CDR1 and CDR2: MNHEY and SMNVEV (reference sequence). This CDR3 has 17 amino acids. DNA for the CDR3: TGTGCCAGCAGGCCACCGGGACAGGTCTTGAACACCGGGGAGCTGTTTTTT. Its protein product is CASRPPGQVLNTGELFF.

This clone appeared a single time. CDR3 region: CSASPGETQYF. The CDR3 DNA reads as TGCAGTGCTAGCCCGGGAGAGACCCAGTACTTC. This chain links TRBV20-1 with TRBJ2-5; D uncertain. The CDR3 loop spans 11 amino acids. The V end lost 3 bases, the J end lost 4 bases, and 6 bases lay between the germline ends. Germline V gene lookup returns CDR1 DFQATT and CDR2 SNEGSKA (reference sequence).

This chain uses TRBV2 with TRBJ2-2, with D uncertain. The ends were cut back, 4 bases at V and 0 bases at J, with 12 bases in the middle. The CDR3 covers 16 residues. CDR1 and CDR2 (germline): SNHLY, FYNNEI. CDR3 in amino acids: CASSVRQTSNTGELFF. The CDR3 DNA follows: TGTGCCAGCAGTGTGAGGCAGACGTCGAACACCGGGGAGCTGTTTTTT.

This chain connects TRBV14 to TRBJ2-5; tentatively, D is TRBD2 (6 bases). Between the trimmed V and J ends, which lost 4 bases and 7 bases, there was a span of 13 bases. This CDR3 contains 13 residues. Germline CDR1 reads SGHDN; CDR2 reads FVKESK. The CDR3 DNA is TGTGCCAGCAGCCCACAGGACTACGGGACCCAGTACTTC. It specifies CASSPQDYGTQYF.

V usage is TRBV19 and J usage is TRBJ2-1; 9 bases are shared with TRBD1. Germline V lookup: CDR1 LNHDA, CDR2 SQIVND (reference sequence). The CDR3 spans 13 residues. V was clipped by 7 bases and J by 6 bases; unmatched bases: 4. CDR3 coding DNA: TGTGCCAGTACCCCGGACAGGGGCAATGAGCAGTTCTTC. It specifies CASTPDRGNEQFF.

DNA of the CDR3: TGTGCCAGTAGTGATTTTCGGGGTCCGGCTGGAAACACCATATATTTT. Protein sequence: CASSDFRGPAGNTIYF. This chain connects TRBV19 to TRBJ1-3; D remains ambiguous. V shed 5 bases and J shed 2 bases, with 16 bases lying between them. The CDR3 spans 16 residues. CDR1 and CDR2 from the germline V gene are LNHDA and SQIVND (reference sequence).